This T cell receptor (beta chain) was identified during a study of T cells expressing NK-cell markers. One entry per CDR3 protein, without DNA, is what TCRdb gives after re-calling the 5' RACE reads. The sample table sets out some 450,000 distinct CDR3 sequences. Study-wide findings and caveats: NKG2C+ dominant clonotype frequencies in about six donors were roughly 1.0-7.0% of CD8+ T cells.

About this clonotype itself: Its antigen is currently unknown.

Germline CDR1 is SGHTA and CDR2 is FQGNSA. This CDR3 contains 15 residues. This chain links TRBV7-2 with TRBJ1-1. The clonotype comes from a woman aged 18 to 75 in good health. Sequenced material: blood T cells: a sorted CD56 or NKG2C T cell subset, CD4+ or CD8+ T cells, or bulk PBMC T cells (not recorded which). CDR3 sequence: CASSLDVAMNTEAFF.